The 20 T cell receptor beta chains below come from one sample, sequenced in a study of shared clonotypes between healthy human individuals. Repertoires were generated with immunoSEQ multiplex PCR, while TCRdb's copy carries only in-frame clones and drops some. The table lists 850,000 to 1,100,000 clones, 60% to 85% of them singletons, with 0.89% in the top ten. Sequences were obtained from memory CD4+ T cells from PBMCs. The sample's subset: CD45RA-negative fraction. These receptors were collected from a young man in good health. Some clones in this sample may be carry-over from other donors' samples.

This clone was observed many times. The rearrangement links TRBV27 to TRBJ1-3; the match to TRBD1 covers 7 bases. The germline V gene has CDR1 MNHEY and CDR2 SMNVEV (reference sequence). The junction had 7 bases not matched to a gene; V was cut back by 4 bases and J by 4 bases. The CDR3 runs 15 residues. CDR3 DNA sequence: TGTGCCAGCAGTTCCCACAGGGGAAGGGGAAACACCATATATTTT. Residues: CASSSHRGRGNTIYF.

The chain is built from TRBV7-9 and TRBJ2-3; tentatively, D is TRBD2 (5 bases). The length of the CDR3 is 12 residues. From germline, CDR1 is SEHNR and CDR2 FQNEAQ (reference sequence). Trimming shortened V by 8 bases and J by 5 bases, and 11 bases separated the two germline ends. The CDR3 region has the DNA TGTGCCAGCCGCCGTGAGGGAGATACGCAGTATTTT. This codes for CASRREGDTQYF.

This clone was observed a handful of times. The chain links TRBV18 to TRBJ2-5, with 10 bases aligning to TRBD2. Germline loops: CDR1 KGHSH, CDR2 LQKENI. The CDR3 sequence is 16 residues long. The V segment lost 1 base and the J segment 1 base; nucleotides outside the gene matches: 3. The CDR3 DNA reads TGTGCCAGCTCACCACGGGTAGCGGGAGGCCAAGAGACCCAGTACTTC. This codes for CASSPRVAGGQETQYF.

V is TRBV28 and J is TRBJ2-3; 9 positions agree with TRBD2. CDR1 and CDR2 from the germline V gene are MDHEN and SYDVKM. The CDR3 sequence is 14 residues long. J was trimmed by 1 base and V by 7 bases; bases with no gene match: 3. The CDR3 region is CASTSGTGTDTQYF. CDR3 DNA: TGTGCCAGCACTAGCGGGACAGGCACAGATACGCAGTATTTT. The entire variable domain, with the rest obtained from reference TRBV28 and TRBJ2-3, is as follows: DVKVTQSSRYLVKRTGEKVFLECVQDMDHENMFWYRQDPGLGLRLIYFSYDVKMKEKGDIPEGYSVSREKKERFSLILESASTNQTSMYLCASTSGTGTDTQYFGPGTRLTVL.

There are a few counts of this clone. This rearrangement joins TRBV29-1 to TRBJ1-1; D gene ambiguous. Germline V gene lookup returns CDR1 SQVTM and CDR2 ANQGSEA. Trimming pared 3 bases from V and 5 bases from J, leaving 10 bases between. CDR3 length: 12 residues. Here the CDR3 DNA reads TGCAGCGTTGAGCGGTACGGGACTGAAGCTTTCTTT. Translated: CSVERYGTEAFF.

The gene calls are TRBV19 and TRBJ2-7; 8 bases align to TRBD1. This CDR3 contains 15 residues. The junction had 9 bases not matched to a gene; V was cut back by 6 bases and J by 2 bases. The germline V gene encodes CDR1 LNHDA and CDR2 SQIVND (reference sequence). The CDR3 nucleotides read TGTGCCAGTAGACCCCGGACAGGGACAACCTACGAGCAGTACTTC. Translated: CASRPRTGTTYEQYF.

A few counts support this clone. The chain recombines TRBV10-2 with TRBJ1-3; TRBD1 is a possible D gene (5 bases). This CDR3 has 14 amino acids. Trimming left V 2 bases short and J 4 bases short, with 9 bases between. Germline CDR1 and CDR2: WSHSY and SAAADI. In nucleotides, the CDR3 is TGCGCCAGCAGTGAGCCAGGGCGGGGAAACACCATATATTTT. This codes for CASSEPGRGNTIYF.

V and J are TRBV18 and TRBJ2-2; D possibly corresponds to TRBD2 (5 bases). This CDR3 contains 13 residues. Germline V gene data show CDR1 as KGHSH and CDR2 as LQKENI. Trimming pared 6 bases from V and 7 bases from J, leaving 12 bases between. The CDR3 DNA follows: TGTGCCAGCTCCGGGGAGAGCAACGGGGAGCTGTTTTTT. Its translation is CASSGESNGELFF.

The chain joins TRBV28 to TRBJ1-6, with D tentatively TRBD1 (6 bases). CDR3 length: 16 residues. Trimming removed 2 bases from V and 3 bases from J, with 11 bases in between. Germline CDR1 and CDR2: MDHEN and SYDVKM. The CDR3 protein is CASSLGRGIYNSPLHF. The CDR3 nucleotides are TGTGCCAGCAGTTTAGGCAGGGGAATCTATAATTCACCCCTCCACTTT.

This chain uses TRBV20-1 with TRBJ2-7, with a possible D match to TRBD2 (6 bases). CDR1 and CDR2 from the germline V gene are DFQATT and SNEGSKA (reference sequence). The CDR3 has 11 amino acids. CDR3 in DNA: TGCAGGGGGGGAGACTCCTACGAGCAGTACTTC. Translated, it gives CRGGDSYEQYF.

The chain links TRBV28 to TRBJ1-5, with TRBD1 matching over 9 bases. The germline V gene has CDR1 MDHEN and CDR2 SYDVKM. The CDR3 runs to 16 residues. Germline trimming cut 1 base from V and 6 bases from J; bases unmatched to any gene: 7. CDR3 protein: CASSLSGTGNSQPQHF. The CDR3 region has the DNA TGTGCCAGCAGTTTATCCGGGACAGGGAATAGTCAGCCCCAGCATTTT.

This chain connects TRBV15 to TRBJ1-1; possible D gene TRBD1, 5 bases. Germline CDR1 and CDR2: LNHNV and YYDKDF (reference sequence). The V and J ends lost 9 bases and 5 bases respectively, with 19 bases between them. CDR3 length: 14 amino acids. This CDR3 is CATGEKGVGTEAFF. The CDR3 coding sequence is TGTGCCACTGGTGAGAAAGGGGTTGGTACTGAAGCTTTCTTT.

The chain uses TRBV28 and TRBJ2-1, with D perhaps TRBD1 (6 bases). The CDR3 extends over 12 amino acids. Trimming pared 6 bases from V and 7 bases from J, leaving 10 bases between. Germline values: CDR1 MDHEN, CDR2 SYDVKM. The CDR3 DNA sequence: TGTGCCAGCAGCCTCAGGGGAAATGAGCAGTTCTTC. This translates into CASSLRGNEQFF. The full variable domain, in which reference TRBV28 and TRBJ2-1 provide the parts outside the CDR3, is DVKVTQSSRYLVKRTGEKVFLECVQDMDHENMFWYRQDPGLGLRLIYFSYDVKMKEKGDIPEGYSVSREKKERFSLILESASTNQTSMYLCASSLRGNEQFFGPGTRLTVL.

The chain combines TRBV15 with TRBJ1-1, with D possibly being TRBD1 (6 bases). The V and J ends lost 4 bases and 5 bases respectively, with 17 bases between them. The germline gives CDR1 LNHNV, CDR2 YYDKDF (reference sequence). This CDR3 spans 15 amino acids. Written as DNA, the CDR3 is TGTGCCACCAGCATATTAACAGGGAGGGGGACTGAAGCTTTCTTT. Residues: CATSILTGRGTEAFF.

This clone was counted once. V gene TRBV7-9 combines with J gene TRBJ1-5, with 8 bases identical to TRBD1. Germline CDR1 and CDR2: SEHNR and FQNEAQ (reference sequence). The CDR3 sequence is 15 residues long. With 5 bases clipped from V and 7 bases from J, the junction kept 10 bases outside the gene matches. The CDR3 loop is CASSQDGQGPQPQHF. CDR3 nucleotide sequence: TGTGCCAGCAGCCAAGACGGACAGGGCCCCCAGCCCCAGCATTTT.

The V gene is TRBV28, the J gene TRBJ2-7; tentative D call: TRBD2 (5 bases). There are 12 residues in the CDR3. Germline loops: CDR1 MDHEN, CDR2 SYDVKM. V was pared by 5 bases and J by 7 bases, with 12 bases between. The chain's CDR3 is CASSMREWEQYF. The CDR3 bases are TGTGCCAGCAGTATGAGGGAGTGGGAGCAGTACTTC.

This clone has ten or more counts. The J gene is TRBJ1-4, the V gene TRBV5-6; a weak D match, TRBD1 (6 bases). The CDR3 is made up of 16 amino acids. Germline-derived CDR1 and CDR2 are SGHDT and YYEEEE. Trimming took off 2 bases at V and 3 bases at J, with 14 bases between the two ends. CDR3 amino acids: CASSFLGAAANEKLFF. DNA of the CDR3: TGTGCCAGCAGCTTTTTGGGGGCCGCAGCTAATGAAAAACTGTTTTTT.

The rearrangement uses TRBV6-7 and TRBJ2-3; no clear D gene. TRBV6-7 falls under the ORF class, with uncertain function. This CDR3 region has 12 residues. The V gene lost 7 bases and the J gene lost 4 bases, with 9 bases spanning the gap. The CDR3 region has the DNA TGTGCCAGCACGCCCAAATCAGATACGCAGTATTTT. This translates into CASTPKSDTQYF.

The chain combines TRBV11-3 with TRBJ2-1, with 10 bases matching TRBD2. CDR1 and CDR2 from the germline V gene are SGHNT and YENEEA. The CDR3 consists of 16 residues. The trim removed 5 bases at V and 4 bases at J, leaving 8 bases unmatched. The CDR3: CASSARAGGRYNEQFF. DNA of the CDR3: TGTGCCAGCAGCGCCAGAGCGGGAGGGCGATACAATGAGCAGTTCTTC.

This chain joins TRBV28 and TRBJ1-5, with 9 bases fitting TRBD1. Germline-derived CDR1 and CDR2 are MDHEN and SYDVKM. This CDR3 region has 18 residues. Germline trimming cut 5 bases from V and 0 bases from J; bases unmatched to any gene: 11. CDR3 residues: CASSTPDRGPLSNQPQHF. The DNA for the CDR3 is TGTGCCAGCAGTACCCCGGACAGGGGTCCCCTTAGCAATCAGCCCCAGCATTTT.